The clone carrying this TCR beta chain was detected ten times or more. V shed 10 bases, J shed 5 bases, and the junction held 8 bases outside the gene matches. CDR1 MNHEY and CDR2 SVGEGT come from the germline V gene. This CDR3 region has 13 residues. The sample is drawn from a study of blood T cells in healthy people across ages. Using a J-beta primer mix together with a sample-barcoded 5' primer, a second PCR was run for roughly 6 to 12 cycles. TCRdb fed the 5' RACE reads into MiXCR, producing one record per CDR3 protein. The table records approximately 730,000 distinct CDR3 sequences, approximately 43% of them present only once.

Sequenced input: blood. V and J are TRBV6-2 or TRBV6-3 and TRBJ1-5; 7 bases are shared with TRBD1. This TCR was recovered from a woman aged 55-75 years in good health. The CDR3, as DNA: TGTGCCACCAGAAGAACAGGGGATCAGCCCCAGCATTTT. Encoded protein: CATRRTGDQPQHF.